This is a list of T cell receptor beta chains from one sample in a study of T cell responses to AZD1222 COVID-19 vaccine. Some clones are missing from TCRdb's copy, which holds only in-frame ones; the method was immunoSEQ multiplex PCR. The data show more than 80,000 clones, with approximately 92% seen just once and under 3% held by the top ten. The material sequenced was peripheral blood, taken 28 days after the second AZD1222 dose. Source of these receptors: an adult who received the AZD1222 COVID-19 vaccine. Each CDR3 is given with its conserved first and last residue. The order of the fields is V gene, J gene, clone size, D gene, CDR3 protein, CDR3 DNA. D genes are given only for firm matches. Clone size appears in some rows only: once, few, many, or a class for an expanded clone.

V: TRBV7-9
J: TRBJ1-2
size: .
D: TRBD1
CDR3: CASSLEGGGTYGYTF
DNA: TGTGCCAGCAGCTTAGAAGGAGGGGGCACCTATGGCTACACCTTC

V: TRBV6-2/TRBV6-3
J: TRBJ1-1
size: .
D: TRBD1
CDR3: CASSLVTGGALDTEAFF
DNA: TGTGCCAGCAGTTTAGTAACAGGGGGCGCTTTGGACACTGAAGCTTTCTTT

V: TRBV6-6
J: TRBJ1-5
size: .
D: .
CDR3: CASSRELRQPQHF
DNA: TGTGCCAGTTCCAGGGAGTTGAGGCAGCCCCAGCATTTT

V: TRBV9
J: TRBJ2-1
size: once
D: TRBD1
CDR3: CASSGGTGSYEQFF
DNA: TGTGCCAGCAGCGGGGGGACAGGGTCTTATGAGCAGTTCTTC

V: TRBV4-2
J: TRBJ2-7
size: .
D: TRBD1
CDR3: CASSQDPPGGYEQYF
DNA: TGTGCCAGCAGCCAAGATCCCCCAGGGGGCTACGAGCAGTACTTC

V: TRBV5-8
J: TRBJ2-7
size: .
D: .
CDR3: CASSLVGRDGSHEQYF
DNA: TGTGCCAGCAGCTTGGTGGGTAGGGACGGGTCACACGAGCAGTACTTC

V: TRBV6-1
J: TRBJ1-2
size: once
D: .
CDR3: CASSERVGGYGYTF
DNA: TGTGCCAGCAGTGAACGGGTTGGTGGCTATGGCTACACCTTC

V: TRBV6-5
J: TRBJ1-6
size: .
D: .
CDR3: CASRIGGSYNSPLHF
DNA: TGTGCCAGCAGAATAGGGGGTTCCTATAATTCACCCCTCCACTTT

V: TRBV9
J: TRBJ2-3
size: .
D: TRBD2
CDR3: CASSVGLAGLTSTDTQYF
DNA: TGTGCCAGCAGCGTCGGACTAGCGGGGCTTACGAGCACAGATACGCAGTATTTT

V: TRBV11-3
J: TRBJ2-7
size: .
D: TRBD2
CDR3: CASSFTSGRHYEQYF
DNA: TGTGCCAGCAGCTTCACTAGCGGGAGGCACTACGAGCAGTACTTC

V: TRBV6-5
J: TRBJ2-7
size: .
D: .
CDR3: CASRAGGPPDYEQYF
DNA: TGTGCCAGCAGGGCCGGAGGTCCCCCGGACTACGAGCAGTACTTC

V: TRBV3-1/TRBV3-2
J: TRBJ1-2
size: .
D: .
CDR3: CASSLGDSTGGYTF
DNA: TGTGCCAGCAGCCTTGGGGACTCGACTGGAGGCTACACCTTC

V: TRBV5-6
J: TRBJ2-1
size: .
D: TRBD2
CDR3: CASSFTSGRGSYNEQFF
DNA: TGTGCCAGCAGCTTTACTAGCGGGAGAGGTAGTTACAATGAGCAGTTCTTC

V: TRBV5-1
J: TRBJ1-2
size: .
D: .
CDR3: CASSLDGTNYGYTF
DNA: TGCGCCAGCAGCTTGGATGGAACTAACTATGGCTACACCTTC

V: TRBV5-1
J: TRBJ1-2
size: .
D: .
CDR3: CASSGGQGYTF
DNA: TGCGCCAGCAGCGGAGGACAGGGCTACACCTTC

V: TRBV10-3
J: TRBJ2-7
size: .
D: .
CDR3: CAISESSGAVTYEQYF
DNA: TGTGCCATCAGTGAGTCTTCAGGGGCGGTAACCTACGAGCAGTACTTC

V: TRBV7-2
J: TRBJ2-1
size: few
D: TRBD1
CDR3: CASSFWGTGVYNEQFF
DNA: TGTGCCAGCAGCTTTTGGGGGACAGGGGTTTACAATGAGCAGTTCTTC